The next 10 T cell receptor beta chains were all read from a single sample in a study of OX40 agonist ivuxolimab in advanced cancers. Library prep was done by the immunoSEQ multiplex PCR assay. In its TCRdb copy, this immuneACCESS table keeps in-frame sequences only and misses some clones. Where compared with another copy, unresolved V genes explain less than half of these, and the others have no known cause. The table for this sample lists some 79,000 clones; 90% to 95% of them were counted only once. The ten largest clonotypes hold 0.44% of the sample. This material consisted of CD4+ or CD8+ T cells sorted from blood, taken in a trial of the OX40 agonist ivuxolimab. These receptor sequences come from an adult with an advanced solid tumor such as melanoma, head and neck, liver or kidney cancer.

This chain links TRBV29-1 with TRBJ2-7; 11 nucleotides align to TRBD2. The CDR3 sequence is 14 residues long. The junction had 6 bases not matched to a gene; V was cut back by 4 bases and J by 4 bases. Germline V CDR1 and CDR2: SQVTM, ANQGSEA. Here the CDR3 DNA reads TGCAGCGTTGTGGTACTAGCGGGAGCTTACGAGCAGTACTTC. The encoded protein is CSVVVLAGAYEQYF.

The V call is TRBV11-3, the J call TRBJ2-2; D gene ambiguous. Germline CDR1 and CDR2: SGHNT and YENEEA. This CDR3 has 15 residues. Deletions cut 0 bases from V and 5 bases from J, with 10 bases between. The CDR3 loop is CASSLDVRGTGELFF. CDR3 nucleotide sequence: TGTGCCAGCAGCTTAGACGTCAGAGGAACCGGGGAGCTGTTTTTT. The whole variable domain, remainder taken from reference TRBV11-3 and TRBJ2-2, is EAGVVQSPRYKIIEKKQPVAFWCNPISGHNTLYWYLQNLGQGPELLIRYENEEAVDDSQLPKDRFSAERLKGVDSTLKIQPAELGDSAVYLCASSLDVRGTGELFFGEGSRLTVL.

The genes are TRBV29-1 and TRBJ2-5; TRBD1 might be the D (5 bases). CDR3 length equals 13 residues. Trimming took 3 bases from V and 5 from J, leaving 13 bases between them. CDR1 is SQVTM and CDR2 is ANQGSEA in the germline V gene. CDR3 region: CSVEGQAMETQYF. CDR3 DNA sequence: TGCAGCGTTGAGGGGCAGGCGATGGAGACCCAGTACTTC.

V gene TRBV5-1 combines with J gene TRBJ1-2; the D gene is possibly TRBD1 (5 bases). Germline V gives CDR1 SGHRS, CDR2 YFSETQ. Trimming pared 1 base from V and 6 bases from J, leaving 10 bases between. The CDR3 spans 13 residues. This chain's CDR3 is CASSLSQADGYTF. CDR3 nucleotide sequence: TGCGCCAGCAGCTTGTCACAGGCTGATGGCTACACCTTC.

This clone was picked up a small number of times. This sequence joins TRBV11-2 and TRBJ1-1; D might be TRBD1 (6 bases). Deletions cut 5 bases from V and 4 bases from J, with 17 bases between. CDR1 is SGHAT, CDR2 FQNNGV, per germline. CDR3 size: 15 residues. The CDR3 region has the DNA TGTGCCAGCAGCGTCTCTACAGGGTTGGGCACTGAAGCTTTCTTT. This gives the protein CASSVSTGLGTEAFF.

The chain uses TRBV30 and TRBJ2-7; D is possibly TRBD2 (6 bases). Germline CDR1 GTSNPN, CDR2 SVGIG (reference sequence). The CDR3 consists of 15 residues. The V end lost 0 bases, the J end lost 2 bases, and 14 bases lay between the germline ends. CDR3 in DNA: TGTGCCTGGAGTGTACGGGGGACTGGAGCCTACGAGCAGTACTTC. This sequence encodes CAWSVRGTGAYEQYF.

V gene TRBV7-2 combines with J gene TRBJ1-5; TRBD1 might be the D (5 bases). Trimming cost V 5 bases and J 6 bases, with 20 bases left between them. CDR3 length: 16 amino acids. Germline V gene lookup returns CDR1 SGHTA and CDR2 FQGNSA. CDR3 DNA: TGTGCCAGCAGCCTACAGGTGGCGGCTTCCGGTCAGCCCCAGCATTTT. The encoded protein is CASSLQVAASGQPQHF.

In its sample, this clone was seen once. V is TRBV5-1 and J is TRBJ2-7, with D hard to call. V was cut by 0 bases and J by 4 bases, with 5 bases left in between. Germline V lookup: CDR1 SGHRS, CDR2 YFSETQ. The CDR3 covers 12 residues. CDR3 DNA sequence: TGCGCCAGCAGCTTGGTCCCATACGAGCAGTACTTC. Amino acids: CASSLVPYEQYF. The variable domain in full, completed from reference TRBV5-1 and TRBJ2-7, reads KAGVTQTPRYLIKTRGQQVTLSCSPISGHRSVSWYQQTPGQGLQFLFEYFSETQRNKGNFPGRFSGRQFSNSRSEMNVSTLELGDSALYLCASSLVPYEQYFGPGTRLTVT.

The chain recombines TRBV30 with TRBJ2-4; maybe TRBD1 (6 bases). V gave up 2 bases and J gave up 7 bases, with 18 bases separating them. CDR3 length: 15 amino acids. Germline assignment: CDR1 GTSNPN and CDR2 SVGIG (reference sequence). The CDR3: CAWSLLGGAGNIQYF. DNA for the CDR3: TGTGCCTGGAGTCTACTAGGGGGAGCCGGGAACATTCAGTACTTC.

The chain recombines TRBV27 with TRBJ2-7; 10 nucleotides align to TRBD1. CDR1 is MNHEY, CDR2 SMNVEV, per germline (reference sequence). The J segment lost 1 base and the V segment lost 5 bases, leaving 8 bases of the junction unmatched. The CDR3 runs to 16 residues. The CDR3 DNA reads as TGTGCCAGCAGTCAGAGCCGGGACAGGGGTTCCTACGAGCAGTACTTC. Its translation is CASSQSRDRGSYEQYF.